This T cell receptor beta chain was identified during a study of blood T cell repertoires in COVID-19. Looking at the study overall: PBMCs, B-cell-depleted T cells, or T cells provided the cDNA or gDNA that made up the material.

Clones were read by immunoSEQ multiplex PCR, and TCRdb kept only the in-frame ones, dropping some. The sample consists of a few hundred thousand clones, approximately 82% of them appearing once. With regard to this clone: Different DNA sequences within this sample yield the same CDR3.

Looked up from germline, CDR1 is KGHSH and CDR2 is LQKENI. There are 13 residues in the CDR3. Trimming removed 3 bases from V and 5 bases from J; junction bases left unmatched: 1. This TCR came from a middle-aged woman who had recovered from COVID-19. Specimen: peripheral blood. This chain uses TRBV18 with TRBJ1-5, with 7 bases matching TRBD1. CDR3 DNA sequence: TGTGCCAGCTCACCCGGACAGGATCAGCCCCAGCATTTT. Protein product: CASSPGQDQPQHF.